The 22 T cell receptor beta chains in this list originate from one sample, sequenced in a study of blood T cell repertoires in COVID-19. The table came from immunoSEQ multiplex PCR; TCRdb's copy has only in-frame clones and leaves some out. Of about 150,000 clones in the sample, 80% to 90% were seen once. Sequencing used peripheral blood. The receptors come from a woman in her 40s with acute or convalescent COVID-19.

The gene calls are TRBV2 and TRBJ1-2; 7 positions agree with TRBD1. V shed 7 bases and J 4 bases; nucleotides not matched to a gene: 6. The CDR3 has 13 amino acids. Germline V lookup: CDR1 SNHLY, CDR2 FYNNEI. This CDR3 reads CASMRGQLYGYTF. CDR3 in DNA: TGTGCCAGCATGAGGGGACAGCTCTATGGCTACACCTTC.

The CDR3 DNA is TGTGCCAGCAGCCATGCGATGGGGACAGGGGCCAATGAGCAGTTCTTC. This sequence encodes CASSHAMGTGANEQFF. The V gene is TRBV16, the J gene TRBJ2-1, with TRBD1 identical over 10 bases. The CDR3 is 16 residues long. Germline V gene lookup returns CDR1 KGHSY and CDR2 FQNENV. The junction had 8 bases not matched to a gene; V was cut back by 3 bases and J by 6 bases.

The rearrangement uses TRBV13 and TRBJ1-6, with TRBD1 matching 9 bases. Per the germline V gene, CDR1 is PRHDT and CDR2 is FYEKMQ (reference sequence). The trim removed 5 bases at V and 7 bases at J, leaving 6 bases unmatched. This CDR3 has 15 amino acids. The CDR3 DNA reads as TGTGCCAGCAGCCCCGCTGGACAGGGGAATTCACCCCTCCACTTT. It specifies CASSPAGQGNSPLHF.

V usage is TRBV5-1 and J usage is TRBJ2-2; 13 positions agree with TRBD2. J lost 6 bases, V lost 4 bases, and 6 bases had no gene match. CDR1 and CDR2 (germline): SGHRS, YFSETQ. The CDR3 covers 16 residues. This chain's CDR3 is CASSGTSGRDSGELFF. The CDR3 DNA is TGCGCCAGCAGCGGTACTAGCGGGAGGGATTCCGGGGAGCTGTTTTTT. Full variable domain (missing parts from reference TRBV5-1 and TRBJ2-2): KAGVTQTPRYLIKTRGQQVTLSCSPISGHRSVSWYQQTPGQGLQFLFEYFSETQRNKGNFPGRFSGRQFSNSRSEMNVSTLELGDSALYLCASSGTSGRDSGELFFGEGSRLTVL.

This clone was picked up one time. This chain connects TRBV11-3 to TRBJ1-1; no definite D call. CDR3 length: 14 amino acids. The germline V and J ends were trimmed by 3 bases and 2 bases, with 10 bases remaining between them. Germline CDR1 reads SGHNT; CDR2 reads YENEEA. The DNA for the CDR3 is TGTGCCAGCAGCTTTTCGAGGGTTAACACTGAAGCTTTCTTT. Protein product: CASSFSRVNTEAFF.

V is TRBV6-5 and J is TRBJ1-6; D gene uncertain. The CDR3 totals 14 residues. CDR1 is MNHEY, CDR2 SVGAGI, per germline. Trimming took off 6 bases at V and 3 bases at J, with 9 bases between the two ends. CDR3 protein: CASRADIYNSPLHF. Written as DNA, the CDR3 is TGTGCCAGCAGAGCAGACATCTATAATTCACCCCTCCACTTT.

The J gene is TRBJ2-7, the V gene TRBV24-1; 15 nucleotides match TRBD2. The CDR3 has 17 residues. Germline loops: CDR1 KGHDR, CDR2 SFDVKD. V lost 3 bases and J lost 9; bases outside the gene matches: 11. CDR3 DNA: TGTGCCACCAGTGATCCGGGGACTAGCGGGAGGCCCCGTCGGCAGTACTTC. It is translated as CATSDPGTSGRPRRQYF.

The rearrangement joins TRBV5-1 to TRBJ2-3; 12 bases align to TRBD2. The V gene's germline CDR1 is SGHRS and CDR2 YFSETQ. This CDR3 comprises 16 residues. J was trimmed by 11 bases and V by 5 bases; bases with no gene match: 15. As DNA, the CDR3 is TGCGCCAGCAGTGAGGGGACTAGCGGGCCTCAAGTTGAGCAGTATTTT. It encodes CASSEGTSGPQVEQYF.

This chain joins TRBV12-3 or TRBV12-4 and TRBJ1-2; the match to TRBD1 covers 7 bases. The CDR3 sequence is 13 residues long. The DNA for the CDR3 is TGTGCTACAGCGAGGGGGCGCAGCTATGGCTACACCTTC. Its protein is CATARGRSYGYTF.

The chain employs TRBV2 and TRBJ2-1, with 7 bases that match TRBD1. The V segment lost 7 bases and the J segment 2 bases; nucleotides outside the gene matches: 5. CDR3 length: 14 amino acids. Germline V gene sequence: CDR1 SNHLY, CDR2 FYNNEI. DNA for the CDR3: TGTGCCAGCACTCCGGGACAGCCCTACAATGAGCAGTTCTTC. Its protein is CASTPGQPYNEQFF.

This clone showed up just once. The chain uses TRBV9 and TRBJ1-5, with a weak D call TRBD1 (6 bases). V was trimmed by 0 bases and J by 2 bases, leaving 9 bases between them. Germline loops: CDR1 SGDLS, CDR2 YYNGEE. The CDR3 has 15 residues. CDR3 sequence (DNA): TGTGCCAGCAGCGTAGATGGGGGCGGCAATCAGCCCCAGCATTTT. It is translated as CASSVDGGGNQPQHF.

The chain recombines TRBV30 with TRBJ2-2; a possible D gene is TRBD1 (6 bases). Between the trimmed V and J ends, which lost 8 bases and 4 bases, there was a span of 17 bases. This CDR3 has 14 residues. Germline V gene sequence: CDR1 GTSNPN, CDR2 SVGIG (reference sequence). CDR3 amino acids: CARQGSRPTGELFF. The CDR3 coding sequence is TGTGCCCGTCAGGGGTCCAGACCCACCGGGGAGCTGTTTTTT.

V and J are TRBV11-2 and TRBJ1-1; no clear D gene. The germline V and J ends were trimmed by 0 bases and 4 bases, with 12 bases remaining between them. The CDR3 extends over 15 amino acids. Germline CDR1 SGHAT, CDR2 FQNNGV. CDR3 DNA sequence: TGTGCCAGCAGCTTAGATCAGGCAGCCTCCACTGAAGCTTTCTTT. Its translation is CASSLDQAASTEAFF.

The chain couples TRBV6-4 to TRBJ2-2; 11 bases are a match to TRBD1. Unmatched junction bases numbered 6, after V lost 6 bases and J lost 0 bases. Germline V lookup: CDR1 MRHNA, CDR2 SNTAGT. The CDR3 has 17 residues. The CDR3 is CASRWTGGTTNTGELFF. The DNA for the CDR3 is TGTGCCAGCAGATGGACAGGGGGCACCACGAACACCGGGGAGCTGTTTTTT.

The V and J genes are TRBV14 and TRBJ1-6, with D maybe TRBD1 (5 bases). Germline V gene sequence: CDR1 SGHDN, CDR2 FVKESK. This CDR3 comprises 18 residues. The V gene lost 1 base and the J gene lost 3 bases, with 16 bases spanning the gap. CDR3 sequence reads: CASSQGISGILYNSPLHF. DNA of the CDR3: TGTGCCAGCAGCCAAGGAATCTCAGGGATCCTCTATAATTCACCCCTCCACTTT.

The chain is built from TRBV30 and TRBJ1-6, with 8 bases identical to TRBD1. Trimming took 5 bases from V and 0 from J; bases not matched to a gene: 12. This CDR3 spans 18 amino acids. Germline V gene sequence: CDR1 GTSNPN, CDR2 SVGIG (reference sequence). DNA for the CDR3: TGTGCCTGGGGGGAGCAGGGGGCTCTAAGCTCCTATAATTCACCCCTCCACTTT. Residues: CAWGEQGALSSYNSPLHF.

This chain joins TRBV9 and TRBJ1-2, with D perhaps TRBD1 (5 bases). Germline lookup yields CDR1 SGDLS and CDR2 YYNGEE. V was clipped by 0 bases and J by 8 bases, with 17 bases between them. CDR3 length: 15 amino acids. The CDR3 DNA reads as TGTGCCAGCAGCGTAGGGCCAGGGTGGATGGGAGGCTACACCTTC. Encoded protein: CASSVGPGWMGGYTF.

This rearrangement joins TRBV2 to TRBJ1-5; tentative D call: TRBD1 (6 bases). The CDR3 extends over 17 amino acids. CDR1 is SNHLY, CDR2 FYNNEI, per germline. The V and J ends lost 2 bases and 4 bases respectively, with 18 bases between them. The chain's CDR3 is CASSEFNRVKSNQPQHF. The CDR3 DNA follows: TGTGCCAGCAGTGAATTTAACAGGGTCAAGAGTAATCAGCCCCAGCATTTT.

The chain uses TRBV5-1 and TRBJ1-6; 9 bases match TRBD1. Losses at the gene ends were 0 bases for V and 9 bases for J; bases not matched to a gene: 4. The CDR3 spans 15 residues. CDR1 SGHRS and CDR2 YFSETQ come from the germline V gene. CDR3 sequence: CASSLEGTGFSPLHF. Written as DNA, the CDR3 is TGCGCCAGCAGCTTGGAAGGGACAGGGTTTTCACCCCTCCACTTT.

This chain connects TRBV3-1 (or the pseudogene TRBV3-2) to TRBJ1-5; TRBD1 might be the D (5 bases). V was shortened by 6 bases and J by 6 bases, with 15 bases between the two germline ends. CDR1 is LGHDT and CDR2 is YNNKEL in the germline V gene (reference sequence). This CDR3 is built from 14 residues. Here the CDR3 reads CASSRMGGVQPQHF. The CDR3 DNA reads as TGTGCCAGCAGTCGTATGGGGGGTGTTCAGCCCCAGCATTTT.

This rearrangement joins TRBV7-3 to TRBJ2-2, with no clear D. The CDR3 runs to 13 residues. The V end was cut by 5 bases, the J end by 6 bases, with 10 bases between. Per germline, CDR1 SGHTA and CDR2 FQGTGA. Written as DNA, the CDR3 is TGTGCCAGCAGCCTCCTAGGAGCCGGGGAGCTGTTTTTT. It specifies CASSLLGAGELFF.

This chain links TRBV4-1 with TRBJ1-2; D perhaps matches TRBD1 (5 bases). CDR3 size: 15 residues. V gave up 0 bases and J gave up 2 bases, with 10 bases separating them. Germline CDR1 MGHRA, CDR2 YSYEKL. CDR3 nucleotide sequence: TGCGCCAGCAGCCAAGAACAGGAAGTAAACTATGGCTACACCTTC. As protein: CASSQEQEVNYGYTF.